Presented here are 14 T cell receptor beta chains from one specimen sequenced in a study of shared clonotypes between healthy human individuals. Assay: immunoSEQ multiplex PCR; the TCRdb copy retains only in-frame clones and omits some. In the table there are 400,000 or so clones, around 96% of which are singletons. Sequencing was done on a sample of memory CD8+ T cells sorted from blood. Indicated subset: CD45RO+ cells pooled with CCR7-negative TemRA cells. The receptor set was obtained from a man aged 25 to 40 in good health.

This chain links TRBV30 with TRBJ2-1, with TRBD2 matching over 8 bases. With V trimmed by 8 bases and J by 7 bases, 16 bases remained unmatched. The CDR3 is made up of 15 amino acids. The germline V gene has CDR1 GTSNPN and CDR2 SVGIG (reference sequence). The DNA of the CDR3 is TGTGCCGGGGACGGGGGGGGCTTTTCTACAAATGAGCAGTTCTTC. Residues: CAGDGGGFSTNEQFF.

The V and J genes are TRBV2 and TRBJ2-1; 8 bases line up with TRBD2. The CDR3 contains 15 residues. Trimming cost V 4 bases and J 4 bases; bases outside gene matches: 6. Germline-derived CDR1 and CDR2 are SNHLY and FYNNEI. CDR3 sequence reads: CASSAGTREYNEQFF. Written as DNA, the CDR3 is TGTGCCAGCAGTGCCGGGACTAGAGAATACAATGAGCAGTTCTTC.

This chain links TRBV2 with TRBJ1-2; 8 nucleotides align to TRBD1. Germline CDR1 reads SNHLY; CDR2 reads FYNNEI. The J segment lost 2 bases and the V segment lost 6 bases, leaving 2 bases of the junction unmatched. There are 13 residues in the CDR3. DNA for the CDR3: TGTGCCAGCAGCGGACAGGGAAACTATGGCTACACCTTC. Residues: CASSGQGNYGYTF.

This clone was picked up a small number of times. This sequence joins TRBV19 and TRBJ1-2; perhaps TRBD1 as D (6 bases). Germline CDR1 LNHDA, CDR2 SQIVND (reference sequence). The CDR3 covers 12 residues. Deletions cut 7 bases from V and 8 bases from J, with 14 bases between. The CDR3 DNA sequence: TGTGCCAGTACGCGGACAGATCGAGGCTACACCTTC. This gives the protein CASTRTDRGYTF.

As concerns this clone: Given the absence of the conserved phenylalanine or tryptophan at the CDR3 end, a read error is likely. Because the CDR3's place on the DNA is in doubt, the DNA is left out and the CDR3 is given as listed by TCRdb. This rearrangement joins TRBV5-4 to TRBJ2-7; the tabulated D call, TRBD2, remains unverified against the DNA. Looked up from germline, CDR1 is SGHNT and CDR2 is YYREEE (reference sequence). 11 amino acids form the CDR3, both terminal residues included. The CDR3 protein is CASSRGTSKGY.

This clone occurred once. In nucleotides, the CDR3 is TGTGCCAGCAGCTCCCTAGCGGGACCCCTGAATGAGCAGTTCTTC. It translates to CASSSLAGPLNEQFF. V and J are TRBV7-9 and TRBJ2-1, with 9 positions matching TRBD2. The length of the CDR3 is 15 residues. The V gene's germline CDR1 is SEHNR and CDR2 FQNEAQ (reference sequence). Trimming at V came to 4 bases and at J to 7 bases, leaving 8 bases not matched to a gene.

The rearrangement uses TRBV5-4 and TRBJ2-5; 8 positions agree with TRBD1. J gave up 5 bases and V 5 bases, and 8 bases lay outside the gene matches. The CDR3 runs 14 residues. The germline CDR1 and CDR2 sequences are SGHNT and YYREEE (reference sequence). The CDR3 nucleotides read TGTGCCAGCAGTAACCTGGGACAGGAGGAGACCCAGTACTTC. Translation gives CASSNLGQEETQYF.

The chain joins TRBV6-5 to TRBJ2-3, with TRBD2 identical over 10 bases. This CDR3 comprises 15 residues. Trimming at V came to 6 bases and at J to 2 bases, leaving 5 bases not matched to a gene. Germline CDR1 MNHEY, CDR2 SVGAGI. The CDR3 loop is CASSPGTSVTDTQYF. CDR3 sequence (DNA): TGTGCCAGCAGCCCCGGGACTAGCGTCACAGATACGCAGTATTTT.

The J gene is TRBJ2-3, the V gene TRBV13, with unresolved D. Germline V lookup: CDR1 PRHDT, CDR2 FYEKMQ (reference sequence). This CDR3 is built from 12 residues. V lost 1 base and J 4 bases, leaving 3 bases between the germline ends. CDR3 nucleotide sequence: TGTGCCAGCAGCTTAGCGGCAGATACGCAGTATTTT. Encoded protein: CASSLAADTQYF.

The chain combines TRBV27 with TRBJ2-7, with TRBD1 matching 7 bases. The CDR3 extends over 15 amino acids. Germline values: CDR1 MNHEY, CDR2 SMNVEV (reference sequence). V trimming: 6 bases; J trimming: 2 bases; junction bases outside the gene matches: 10. CDR3 sequence reads: CASSCPGTDPYEQYF. In DNA form, the CDR3 reads TGTGCCAGCAGCTGCCCCGGGACAGATCCCTACGAGCAGTACTTC.

On this clone: Other DNA sequences in the same sample also yield this CDR3. The rearrangement links TRBV15 to TRBJ2-5; D gene unclear. The V end lost 0 bases, the J end lost 2 bases, and 7 bases lay between the germline ends. The germline V gene encodes CDR1 LNHNV and CDR2 YYDKDF (reference sequence). The CDR3 is 14 residues long. The CDR3 coding sequence is TGTGCCACCAGCAGAGATCTGCGGCAAGAGACCCAGTACTTC. Amino acid sequence: CATSRDLRQETQYF.

Notes on this clone: Other DNA sequences from this sample encode an identical CDR3 as well. The V gene is TRBV9, the J gene TRBJ1-3; D remains ambiguous. The length of the CDR3 is 14 residues. Between the trimmed V and J ends, which lost 2 bases and 0 bases, there was a span of 6 bases. Germline loops: CDR1 SGDLS, CDR2 YYNGEE. CDR3 DNA sequence: TGTGCCAGCAGCGTTGGGCACTCTGGAAACACCATATATTTT. Translating gives CASSVGHSGNTIYF.

J is TRBJ2-7 and V is TRBV15; D call uncertain. CDR3 length equals 15 residues. The germline V and J ends were trimmed by 1 base and 2 bases, with 12 bases remaining between them. The V gene's germline CDR1 is LNHNV and CDR2 YYDKDF (reference sequence). The CDR3 DNA reads as TGTGCCACCAGCAGAGGTTCCCCAATTACCTACGAGCAGTACTTC. Translated, it gives CATSRGSPITYEQYF. The complete variable domain, with remaining parts taken from reference TRBV15 and TRBJ2-7, reads DAMVIQNPRYQVTQFGKPVTLSCSQTLNHNVMYWYQQKSSQAPKLLFHYYDKDFNNEADTPDNFQSRRPNTSFCFLDIRSPGLGDTAMYLCATSRGSPITYEQYFGPGTRLTVT.

The gene calls are TRBV4-2 and TRBJ2-1; D is possibly TRBD2 (5 bases). Between the trimmed V and J ends, which lost 1 base and 0 bases, there was a span of 10 bases. The CDR3 totals 16 residues. Germline V CDR1 and CDR2: LGHNA, YNFKEQ. The CDR3 region is CASSQVRGSSYNEQFF. For the CDR3, the DNA is TGTGCCAGCAGCCAAGTGAGAGGGAGCTCCTACAATGAGCAGTTCTTC.